A single sample is the source of the 23 T cell receptor beta chains below, sequenced in a study of cytomegalovirus exposure and HLA in healthy donors. TCRdb keeps only in-frame clones here, not all; method: immunoSEQ multiplex PCR. The sample lists more than 95,000 clones; 85% to 95% were seen once. Sequenced material: PBMCs. The receptors originated from a woman aged 18-29 years in good health and CMV-seronegative.

This clone was counted a few times. The CDR3 nucleotides read TGTGCCAGTACCGTGACAGGGTCCTACGAGCAGTACTTC. Protein sequence: CASTVTGSYEQYF. This sequence joins TRBV19 and TRBJ2-7, with TRBD1 matching over 7 bases. Germline V lookup: CDR1 LNHDA, CDR2 SQIVND (reference sequence). With 7 bases clipped from V and 1 base from J, the junction kept 4 bases outside the gene matches. The CDR3 contains 13 residues.

This sequence joins TRBV5-1 and TRBJ2-7, with a weak D call TRBD2 (5 bases). The V end was cut by 2 bases, the J end by 5 bases, with 14 bases between. Germline loops: CDR1 SGHRS, CDR2 YFSETQ. This CDR3 is built from 14 residues. The CDR3 sequence is CASSLLGNMDEQYF. DNA for the CDR3: TGCGCCAGCAGCTTACTAGGAAATATGGACGAGCAGTACTTC.

The chain uses TRBV5-1 and TRBJ2-2, with D tentatively TRBD1 (5 bases). The CDR3 consists of 15 residues. Trimming pared 4 bases from V and 3 bases from J, leaving 13 bases between. Germline CDR1 is SGHRS and CDR2 is YFSETQ. The CDR3 coding sequence is TGCGCCAGCAGCGTCGACACAGGATACACCGGGGAGCTGTTTTTT. Encoded protein: CASSVDTGYTGELFF.

The chain is built from TRBV18 and TRBJ2-5; TRBD2 matches 7 bases. The CDR3 covers 16 residues. V shed 6 bases, J shed 2 bases, and the junction held 12 bases outside the gene matches. Per the germline V gene, CDR1 is KGHSH and CDR2 is LQKENI. This CDR3 is CASSPAGGGIQETQYF. The CDR3 nucleotides are TGTGCCAGCTCCCCGGCCGGGGGAGGGATTCAAGAGACCCAGTACTTC.

V usage is TRBV7-2 and J usage is TRBJ2-1; no definite D call. The ends were cut back, 2 bases at V and 5 bases at J, with 7 bases in the middle. The CDR3 length is 13 residues. The germline V gene encodes CDR1 SGHTA and CDR2 FQGNSA. CDR3 bases: TGTGCCAGCAGCTTAATGTTCAACAATGAGCAGTTCTTC. This codes for CASSLMFNNEQFF.

This clone has more than one count but fewer than ten. This chain connects TRBV4-1 to TRBJ1-1; no clear D. V gave up 4 bases and J gave up 3 bases, with 9 bases separating them. Germline values: CDR1 MGHRA, CDR2 YSYEKL. This CDR3 comprises 13 residues. The CDR3 DNA reads as TGCGCCAGCAGCCGCCAATCGGACACTGAAGCTTTCTTT. Residues: CASSRQSDTEAFF.

J is TRBJ1-2 and V is TRBV6-1; maybe TRBD1 (6 bases). CDR1 and CDR2 (germline): MNHNS, SASEGT. With 0 bases removed from V and 4 bases from J, the gap between germline ends came to 6 bases. This CDR3 region has 13 residues. CDR3 loop: CASSEADSYGYTF. CDR3 nucleotides: TGTGCCAGCAGTGAAGCGGACAGCTATGGCTACACCTTC.

CDR3 nucleotide sequence: TGTGCCGTAGGGAGGAGGAACACTGAAGCTTTCTTT. The encoded protein is CAVGRRNTEAFF. The chain joins TRBV10-3 to TRBJ1-1, with unresolved D. The V and J ends lost 11 bases and 1 base respectively, with 11 bases between them. The CDR3 totals 12 residues. Per germline, CDR1 ENHRY and CDR2 SYGVKD.

The V gene is TRBV7-3, the J gene TRBJ2-2; D is unclear. Trimming took 5 bases from V and 3 from J, leaving 10 bases between them. Germline lookup yields CDR1 SGHTA and CDR2 FQGTGA. The CDR3 is 14 residues long. The CDR3 region has the DNA TGTGCCAGCAGCCTTGGTCTAGACACCGGGGAGCTGTTTTTT. It translates to CASSLGLDTGELFF.

This chain joins TRBV10-3 and TRBJ2-5; D may be TRBD2 (5 bases). CDR3 size: 15 residues. The V end was cut by 0 bases, the J end by 5 bases, with 13 bases between. Germline V gene data show CDR1 as ENHRY and CDR2 as SYGVKD. Here the CDR3 DNA reads TGTGCCATCAGTGAGTCGGGAGCTAGCTTGGAGACCCAGTACTTC. It codes for CAISESGASLETQYF.

The chain employs TRBV9 and TRBJ2-1; tentatively, D is TRBD2 (5 bases). Germline loops: CDR1 SGDLS, CDR2 YYNGEE. V was shortened by 0 bases and J by 5 bases, with 9 bases between the two germline ends. CDR3 length equals 14 residues. CDR3 sequence reads: CASSVGPGNNEQFF. The CDR3 DNA sequence: TGTGCCAGCAGCGTAGGGCCCGGGAACAATGAGCAGTTCTTC. The complete variable domain, with remaining parts taken from reference TRBV9 and TRBJ2-1, reads DSGVTQTPKHLITATGQRVTLRCSPRSGDLSVYWYQQSLDQGLQFLIQYYNGEERAKGNILERFSAQQFPDLHSELNLSSLELGDSALYFCASSVGPGNNEQFFGPGTRLTVL.

The gene calls are TRBV9 and TRBJ1-4, with D tentatively TRBD1 (6 bases). This CDR3 region has 16 residues. V lost 3 bases and J 3 bases, leaving 15 bases between the germline ends. The V gene's germline CDR1 is SGDLS and CDR2 YYNGEE. CDR3 bases: TGTGCCAGCAGCGAGGGGGTGGGACAAGCTAATGAAAAACTGTTTTTT. Protein product: CASSEGVGQANEKLFF.

The rearrangement joins TRBV27 to TRBJ1-4; TRBD1 matches 12 bases. From germline, CDR1 is MNHEY and CDR2 SMNVEV (reference sequence). The CDR3 totals 16 residues. V was pared by 6 bases and J by 2 bases, with 4 bases of the junction left unmatched. The CDR3 reads CASSRDRGHTNEKLFF. In DNA, the CDR3 is TGTGCCAGCAGCCGGGACAGGGGGCATACTAATGAAAAACTGTTTTTT.

The rearrangement uses TRBV18 and TRBJ1-3; 7 bases line up with TRBD1. This CDR3 has 17 amino acids. The V segment lost 0 bases and the J segment 0 bases; nucleotides outside the gene matches: 5. CDR1 is KGHSH, CDR2 LQKENI, per germline. As DNA, the CDR3 is TGTGCCAGCTCACCACCTAGACAGGGCAACTCTGGAAACACCATATATTTT. Translated, it gives CASSPPRQGNSGNTIYF.

V is TRBV4-2 and J is TRBJ2-1; weak D call: TRBD2 (7 bases). Trimming removed 0 bases at V and 7 bases at J, with 19 bases between. CDR1 and CDR2 (germline): LGHNA, YNFKEQ. CDR3 length: 17 residues. The CDR3 spells CASSQEDSGTRGNEQFF. In nucleotides, the CDR3 is TGTGCCAGCAGCCAAGAGGACAGCGGGACCCGCGGGAATGAGCAGTTCTTC.

The V call is TRBV7-9, the J call TRBJ2-1; D not resolved. Germline V gives CDR1 SEHNR, CDR2 FQNEAQ (reference sequence). V lost 2 bases, J lost 9 bases, and 2 bases lay in between. CDR3 length: 10 amino acids. For the CDR3, the DNA is TGTGCCAGCAGCTTACGTGAGCAGTTCTTC. This encodes CASSLREQFF.

The chain has TRBV11-1 and TRBJ2-2, with TRBD1 identical over 7 bases. The V gene end was trimmed by 7 bases and the J gene end by 0 bases; junction bases not matched to a gene: 17. The CDR3 loop spans 19 amino acids. Germline V lookup: CDR1 SGHAT, CDR2 FQDESV (reference sequence). CDR3 nucleotides: TGTGCCAGCATCCCCGGGGCAGGGGGATCCATCTCGAACACCGGGGAGCTGTTTTTT. Protein sequence: CASIPGAGGSISNTGELFF. Full variable domain (rest looked up from reference TRBV11-1 and TRBJ2-2): EAEVAQSPRYKITEKSQAVAFWCDPISGHATLYWYRQILGQGPELLVQFQDESVVDDSQLPKDRFSAERLKGVDSTLKIQPAELGDSAMYLCASIPGAGGSISNTGELFFGEGSRLTVL.

The chain links TRBV4-1 to TRBJ2-7; TRBD1 agrees at 9 bases. V was pared by 4 bases and J by 3 bases, with 7 bases of the junction left unmatched. From germline, CDR1 is MGHRA and CDR2 YSYEKL. The CDR3 contains 15 residues. The CDR3 spells CASSLGHRGLYEQYF. CDR3 nucleotide sequence: TGCGCCAGCAGCCTAGGCCACAGGGGGCTCTACGAGCAGTACTTC.

The J gene is TRBJ1-4, the V gene TRBV7-9, with no clear D. This CDR3 comprises 15 residues. CDR1 is SEHNR, CDR2 FQNEAQ, per germline (reference sequence). Trimming took off 1 base at V and 2 bases at J, with 8 bases between the two ends. CDR3 region: CASSLVGRTNEKLFF. In DNA, the CDR3 is TGTGCCAGCAGCTTAGTCGGGAGGACTAATGAAAAACTGTTTTTT.

The chain uses TRBV5-6 and TRBJ1-1; 10 nucleotides agree with TRBD1. This CDR3 spans 13 amino acids. Losses at the gene ends were 4 bases for V and 8 bases for J; bases not matched to a gene: 5. In germline, CDR1 is SGHDT, CDR2 YYEEEE. CDR3: CASSLGTGAEAFF. Here the CDR3 DNA reads TGTGCCAGCAGCCTCGGGACAGGGGCCGAAGCTTTCTTT.

This sequence joins TRBV4-1 and TRBJ2-3; D not resolved. Germline loops: CDR1 MGHRA, CDR2 YSYEKL. CDR3 size: 14 residues. Trimming took off 0 bases at V and 2 bases at J, with 6 bases between the two ends. The CDR3 DNA follows: TGCGCCAGCAGCCAAGATCGGTCCACAGATACGCAGTATTTT. Translated: CASSQDRSTDTQYF.

This clone has only one observation. This chain connects TRBV7-9 to TRBJ2-7; tentatively, D is TRBD1 (6 bases). CDR1 and CDR2 from the germline V gene are SEHNR and FQNEAQ (reference sequence). The CDR3 is made up of 14 amino acids. Trimming cost V 5 bases and J 2 bases, with 13 bases left between them. The CDR3 DNA reads as TGTGCCAGCAGCACACGGACAGCTACCTACGAGCAGTACTTC. Its translation: CASSTRTATYEQYF.

This clone was picked up one time. This rearrangement joins TRBV6-5 to TRBJ1-2; no definite D call. Trimming shortened V by 6 bases and J by 5 bases, and 7 bases separated the two germline ends. Germline lookup yields CDR1 MNHEY and CDR2 SVGAGI. The CDR3 runs 11 residues. CDR3 residues: CASSPGYGYTF. The CDR3 DNA sequence: TGTGCCAGCAGCCCCGGGTATGGCTACACCTTC.